The clone carrying this T cell receptor (beta chain) has ten or more counts. Its antigen is currently unknown. The sample comes from a study of prognosis after radiotherapy for stage I lung cancer. In the study overall: Ages of the approximately 13 men and 5 to 7 women ranged roughly 53 to 90 years, median approximately 70. Among 6 to 8 patients the tumors were squamous cell carcinoma, and among over 10 they were adenocarcinoma. Four patients developed post-radiotherapy distant metastases at median roughly 7 months; 15 had no significant progression. The study, taken as a whole, reports: It was not determined whether the expanded TCR clones were tumor-specific.

The CDR3 covers 13 residues. V was trimmed by 4 bases and J by 0 bases, leaving 10 bases between them. Germline lookup yields CDR1 SQVTM and CDR2 ANQGSEA. Genomic DNA was the source, and TCR beta CDR3 was amplified from it by two-round multiplex PCR. Primers specific to each TRBV and TRBJ gene were used in first-round PCR. TCRdb reanalysed the multiplex PCR reads using MiXCR and keeps one entry per CDR3 protein. The data hold around 16,000 distinct CDR3 sequences, with about 44% observed a single time. The sample was PBMCs, taken before or after stereotactic body radiation therapy (not recorded which). The receptor comes from a donor over 45 with non-small cell lung cancer. J is TRBJ2-7 and V is TRBV29-1; D call uncertain. The CDR3 nucleotides read TGCAGCGTTGTTTCAGCCAACTCCTACGAGCAGTACTTC. Its protein is CSVVSANSYEQYF.